Each of the 2 T cell receptor beta chains below was sequenced from the same sample in a study of blood T cell repertoires in COVID-19. The table came from immunoSEQ multiplex PCR; TCRdb's copy has only in-frame clones and leaves some out. Of approximately 260,000 clones in the sample, approximately 78% were seen once. Sequencing used peripheral blood. The receptors originated from a woman aged 55-70 years with active or convalescent COVID-19.

CDR3 DNA sequence: TGTGCCAGCAGCTTAGCGGGACAGGGGTTGAGTGGGGCCAACGTCCTGACTTTC. Translating gives CASSLAGQGLSGANVLTF. The chain couples TRBV7-6 to TRBJ2-6; TRBD1 matches at 10 bases. Germline V gives CDR1 SGHVS, CDR2 FNYEAQ. The CDR3 has 18 amino acids. The junction had 5 bases not matched to a gene; V was cut back by 0 bases and J by 3 bases.

V gene TRBV19 combines with J gene TRBJ2-4, with D maybe TRBD1 (6 bases). This CDR3 has 16 residues. CDR1 and CDR2 from the germline V gene are LNHDA and SQIVND (reference sequence). V was cut by 6 bases and J by 0 bases, with 15 bases left in between. CDR3: CASRTTGRIAKNIQYF. Here the CDR3 DNA reads TGTGCCAGTAGAACCACAGGGCGTATAGCCAAAAACATTCAGTACTTC.